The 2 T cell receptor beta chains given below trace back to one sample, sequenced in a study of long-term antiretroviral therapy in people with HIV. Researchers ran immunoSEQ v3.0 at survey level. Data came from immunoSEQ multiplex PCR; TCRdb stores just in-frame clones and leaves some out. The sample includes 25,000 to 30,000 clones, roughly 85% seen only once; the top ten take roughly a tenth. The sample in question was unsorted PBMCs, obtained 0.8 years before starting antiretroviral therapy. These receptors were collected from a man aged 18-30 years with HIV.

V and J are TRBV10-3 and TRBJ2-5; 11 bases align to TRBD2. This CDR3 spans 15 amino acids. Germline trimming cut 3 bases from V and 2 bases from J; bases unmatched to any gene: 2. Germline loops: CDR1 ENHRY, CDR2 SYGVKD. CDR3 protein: CAISELAGVQETQYF. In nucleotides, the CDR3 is TGTGCCATCAGTGAACTAGCGGGAGTGCAAGAGACCCAGTACTTC.

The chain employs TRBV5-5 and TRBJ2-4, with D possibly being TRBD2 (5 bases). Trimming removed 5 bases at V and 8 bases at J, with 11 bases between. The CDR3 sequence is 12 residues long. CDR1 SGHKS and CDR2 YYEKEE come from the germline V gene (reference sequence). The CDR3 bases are TGTGCCAGCAGTGTGGAGGTACACATTCAGTACTTC. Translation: CASSVEVHIQYF.